Following are 9 T cell receptor beta chains from one sample sequenced in a study of blood T cell repertoires in COVID-19. TCRdb keeps only in-frame clones here, not all; method: immunoSEQ multiplex PCR. The table includes more than 150,000 clones, more than 70% detected once. The source material was peripheral blood. These receptors were taken from a man aged 18-30 years with active or convalescent COVID-19.

This chain joins TRBV2 and TRBJ1-4; D call uncertain. Germline lookup yields CDR1 SNHLY and CDR2 FYNNEI. The CDR3 has 11 amino acids. V lost 8 bases and J 7 bases, leaving 8 bases between the germline ends. DNA for the CDR3: TGTGCCAGCCGGAGTACTGAAAAACTGTTTTTT. Encoded protein: CASRSTEKLFF.

V and J are TRBV19 and TRBJ2-2; TRBD2 agrees at 8 bases. CDR1 and CDR2 from the germline V gene are LNHDA and SQIVND (reference sequence). The CDR3 has 13 amino acids. Germline trimming cut 3 bases from V and 6 bases from J; bases unmatched to any gene: 0. The CDR3 spells CASSISGAGELFF. The CDR3 DNA reads TGTGCCAGTAGTATTAGCGGGGCCGGGGAGCTGTTTTTT.

The V gene is TRBV4-1, the J gene TRBJ1-6; the match to TRBD1 covers 11 bases. V gave up 0 bases and J gave up 9 bases; unmatched junction bases: 4. Germline loops: CDR1 MGHRA, CDR2 YSYEKL. The CDR3 sequence is 16 residues long. CDR3 region: CASSQEKGTGGSPLHF. The CDR3 coding sequence is TGCGCCAGCAGCCAAGAGAAGGGGACAGGGGGTTCACCCCTCCACTTT.

The chain has TRBV11-2 and TRBJ1-2; TRBD1 agrees at 8 bases. Germline loops: CDR1 SGHAT, CDR2 FQNNGV. V was clipped by 2 bases and J by 4 bases; unmatched bases: 6. This CDR3 comprises 15 residues. The CDR3 sequence is CASSLIRTGTYGYTF. DNA of the CDR3: TGTGCCAGCAGCTTAATAAGGACAGGGACCTATGGCTACACCTTC. Full variable domain (remainder filled in from reference TRBV11-2 and TRBJ1-2): EAGVAQSPRYKIIEKRQSVAFWCNPISGHATLYWYQQILGQGPKLLIQFQNNGVVDDSQLPKDRFSAERLKGVDSTLKIQPAKLEDSAVYLCASSLIRTGTYGYTFGSGTRLTVV.

J is TRBJ2-2 and V is TRBV19, with 7 bases identical to TRBD1. The CDR3 is 16 amino acids. V shed 4 bases, J shed 2 bases, and the junction held 7 bases outside the gene matches. Germline V gene data show CDR1 as LNHDA and CDR2 as SQIVND (reference sequence). CDR3 region: CASSSRKGGNTGELFF. The DNA of the CDR3 is TGTGCCAGTAGTAGCCGTAAAGGGGGCAACACCGGGGAGCTGTTTTTT.

Comments on this clone: The final CDR3 position lacks the conserved phenylalanine or tryptophan, pointing to a likely read error. No DNA is shown, since the ends of the CDR3 on it are uncertain; the CDR3 is the one TCRdb lists. The chain uses TRBV24-1 and TRBJ1-1; no DNA check was done on the table's D call, TRBD1. The CDR3 totals 9 residues, both ends included. Germline CDR1 KGHDR, CDR2 SFDVKD. CDR3 protein: CATIRPGGL.

The V gene is TRBV5-4, the J gene TRBJ2-5; a weak D match, TRBD1 (6 bases). The CDR3 is made up of 14 amino acids. Germline V gene lookup returns CDR1 SGHNT and CDR2 YYREEE (reference sequence). Between the trimmed V and J ends, which lost 2 bases and 4 bases, there was a span of 12 bases. The CDR3 bases are TGTGCCAGCAGCTTTGGCCAGGGGAGAGAGACCCAGTACTTC. This gives the protein CASSFGQGRETQYF. The variable domain in full, completed from reference TRBV5-4 and TRBJ2-5, reads ETGVTQSPTHLIKTRGQQVTLRCSSQSGHNTVSWYQQALGQGPQFIFQYYREEENGRGNFPPRFSGLQFPNYSSELNVNALELDDSALYLCASSFGQGRETQYFGPGTRLLVL.

The gene calls are TRBV2 and TRBJ1-2; no definite D call. Deletions cut 6 bases from V and 2 bases from J, with 16 bases between. Germline V gene sequence: CDR1 SNHLY, CDR2 FYNNEI. This CDR3 region has 15 residues. The CDR3 DNA is TGTGCCAGCAGGGAGTCCATTCTTCCGAACTATGGCTACACCTTC. Protein sequence: CASRESILPNYGYTF.

Details on this clone: A read error may account for a junction end that differs from germline. V and J are TRBV7-6 and TRBJ1-1; D ambiguous. The CDR3 is made up of 8 amino acids. Germline values: CDR1 SGHVS, CDR2 FNYEAQ. CDR3 DNA sequence: TGTGCCAGCAGTCCGCGGGTCTTT. It codes for CASSPRVF.